This T cell receptor beta chain was observed in a study of CD8+CD57+ T cells in acquired aplastic anemia. Study overall: Roughly 3 ug was the average amount of DNA from sorted CD4+ and CD8+ cells. The study obtained 11 million or so reads on average for CD4+ cells from healthy donors. Study-wide findings and caveats: Significance was not reached for CD8+ Simpson's diversity between patients and controls. About 30 CD8+ CDR3 sequences occurred in both the patients and the controls.

The use of genomic DNA as template underpinned the TCR beta VDJ and CDR3 profiling. Via MiXCR, TCRdb re-called the reads, giving one row per CDR3 protein. This sample has hundreds of thousands of distinct CDR3 sequences, with approximately 70% found just once. Germline V lookup: CDR1 SNHLY, CDR2 FYNNEI. Germline trimming cut 5 bases from V and 13 bases from J; bases unmatched to any gene: 17. The CDR3 consists of 15 residues. About this clonotype itself: What it binds is unknown. Here the CDR3 omits its conserved ending phenylalanine or tryptophan, so a read error is the likely source.

Sequencing input: sorted CD4+, CD8+, or CD8+CD57+ T cells (not recorded which) from PBMCs. The chain uses TRBV2 and TRBJ1-5; 7 bases line up with TRBD1. This receptor was identified in a human donor in good health, serving as a control. CDR3 loop: CASSYRGGNQPQQHG. Here the CDR3 DNA reads TGTGCCAGCAGTTACAGGGGAGGTAATCAGCCCCAGCAGCATGGT.